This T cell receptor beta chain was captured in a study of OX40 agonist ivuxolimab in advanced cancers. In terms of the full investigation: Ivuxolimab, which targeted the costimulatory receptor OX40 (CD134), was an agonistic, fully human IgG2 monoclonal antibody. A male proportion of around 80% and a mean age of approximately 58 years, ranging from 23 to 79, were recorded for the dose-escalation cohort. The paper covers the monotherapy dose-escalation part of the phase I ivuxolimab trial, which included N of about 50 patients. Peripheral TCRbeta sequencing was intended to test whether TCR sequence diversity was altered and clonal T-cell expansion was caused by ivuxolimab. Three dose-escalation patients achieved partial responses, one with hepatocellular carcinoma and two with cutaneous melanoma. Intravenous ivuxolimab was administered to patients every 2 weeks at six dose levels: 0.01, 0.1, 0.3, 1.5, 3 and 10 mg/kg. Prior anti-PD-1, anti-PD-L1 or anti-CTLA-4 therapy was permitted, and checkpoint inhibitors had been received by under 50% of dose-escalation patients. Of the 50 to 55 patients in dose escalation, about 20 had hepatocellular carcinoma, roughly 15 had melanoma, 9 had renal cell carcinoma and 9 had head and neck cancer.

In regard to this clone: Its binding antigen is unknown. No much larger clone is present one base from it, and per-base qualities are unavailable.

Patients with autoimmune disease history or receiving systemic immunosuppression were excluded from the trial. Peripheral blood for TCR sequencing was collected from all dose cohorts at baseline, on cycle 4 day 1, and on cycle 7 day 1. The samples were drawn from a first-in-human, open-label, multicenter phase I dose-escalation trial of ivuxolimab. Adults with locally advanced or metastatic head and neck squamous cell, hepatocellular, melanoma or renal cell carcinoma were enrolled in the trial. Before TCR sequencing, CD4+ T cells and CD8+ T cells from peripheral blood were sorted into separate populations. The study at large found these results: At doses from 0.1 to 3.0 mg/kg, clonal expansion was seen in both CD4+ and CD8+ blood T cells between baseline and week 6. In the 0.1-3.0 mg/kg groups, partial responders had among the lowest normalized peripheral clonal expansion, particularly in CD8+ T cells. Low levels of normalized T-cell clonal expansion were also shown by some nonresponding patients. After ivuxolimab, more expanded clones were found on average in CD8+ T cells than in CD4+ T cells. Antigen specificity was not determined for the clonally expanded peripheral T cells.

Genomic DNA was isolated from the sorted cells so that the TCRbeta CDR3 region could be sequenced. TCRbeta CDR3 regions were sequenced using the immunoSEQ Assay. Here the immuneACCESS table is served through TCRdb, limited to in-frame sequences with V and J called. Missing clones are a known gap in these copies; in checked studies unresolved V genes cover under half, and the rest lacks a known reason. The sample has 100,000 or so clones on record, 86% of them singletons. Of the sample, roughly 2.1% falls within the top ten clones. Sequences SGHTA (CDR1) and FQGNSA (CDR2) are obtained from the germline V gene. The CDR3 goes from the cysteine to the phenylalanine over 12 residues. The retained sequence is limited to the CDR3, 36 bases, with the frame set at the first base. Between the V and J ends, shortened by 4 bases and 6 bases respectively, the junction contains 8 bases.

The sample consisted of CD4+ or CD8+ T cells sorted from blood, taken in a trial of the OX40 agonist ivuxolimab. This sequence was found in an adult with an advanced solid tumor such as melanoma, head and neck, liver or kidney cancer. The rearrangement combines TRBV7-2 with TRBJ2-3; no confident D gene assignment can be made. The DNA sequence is TGTGCCAGCAGCTCGTCCCGGGATACGCAGTATTTT. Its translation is CASSSSRDTQYF.